This T cell receptor beta chain was observed in a study of blood T cell repertoires in COVID-19. Study summary: The United States, Italy and Spain provided the acute and convalescent COVID-19 samples.

Methods used by the authors: It was from reference gene primer amplification that nucleated cell counts were estimated. TCRdb keeps only in-frame clones here, not all; method: immunoSEQ multiplex PCR. V, J and clone size are those of that table, while D and trimming were read from the DNA. The table records under 250,000 clones, around nine tenths of them present only once. V lost 6 bases to trimming and J lost 4 bases, with 8 bases between them. CDR3 length equals 12 residues. Germline loops: CDR1 SEHNR, CDR2 FQNEAQ (reference sequence). The source of this sequence is a man between 60 and 75 years old who had recovered from COVID-19. The sequencing sample was made of peripheral blood. This chain uses TRBV7-9 with TRBJ2-3; D unclear. CDR3 coding DNA: TGTGCCAGCAGTTATAGCCCAGATACGCAGTATTTT. Translation: CASSYSPDTQYF.